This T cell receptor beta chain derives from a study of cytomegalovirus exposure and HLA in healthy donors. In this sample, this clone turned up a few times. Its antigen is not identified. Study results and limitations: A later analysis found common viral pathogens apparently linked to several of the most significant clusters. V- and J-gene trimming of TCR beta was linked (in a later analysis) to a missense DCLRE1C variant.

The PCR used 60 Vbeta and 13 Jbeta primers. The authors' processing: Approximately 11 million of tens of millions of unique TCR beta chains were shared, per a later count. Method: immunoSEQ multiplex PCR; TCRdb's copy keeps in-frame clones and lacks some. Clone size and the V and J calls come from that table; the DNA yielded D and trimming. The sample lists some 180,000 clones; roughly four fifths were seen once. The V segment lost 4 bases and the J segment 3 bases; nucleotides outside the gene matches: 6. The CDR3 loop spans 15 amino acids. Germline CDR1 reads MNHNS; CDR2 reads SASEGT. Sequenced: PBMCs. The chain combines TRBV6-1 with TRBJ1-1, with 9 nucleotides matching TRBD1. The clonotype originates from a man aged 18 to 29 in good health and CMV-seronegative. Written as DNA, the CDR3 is TGTGCCAGCAGTGCGGGGACAGGGCCCGACACTGAAGCTTTCTTT. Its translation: CASSAGTGPDTEAFF.